This entry describes one TCR beta chain. The antigen is undetermined. The missing conserved phenylalanine or tryptophan at the end of this CDR3 makes a read error likely. Overall study results and limits: Tumor Tregs overlapped most with tumor, then blood, naive CD4+ cells. The TCR gene usage of tumor memory CD4+ T cells clustered together with blood and lymph node memory CD4+ cells and with lymph node naive CD4+ cells. Larger-cohort validation covered only one TCR beta V-J rearrangement.

Full-length variable regions came from constant-region reverse primers plus semi-nested Nested Universal Primer A PCR. Using its own MiXCR run on the 5' RACE reads, TCRdb lists one record per CDR3 protein. The sample records around 44,000 distinct CDR3 sequences, 20% to 25% being singletons. The sorted Tregs were CD4+CD25+CD127-/low cells. V gave up 2 bases and J gave up 5 bases, with 11 bases separating them. The CDR3 length is 14 residues. Germline V gene data show CDR1 as SEHNR and CDR2 as FQNEAQ (reference sequence). The chain links TRBV7-9 to TRBJ2-3; no firm D call. The material sequenced was Tregs sorted from blood. The receptor's source is a female donor with breast cancer. DNA of the CDR3: TGTGCCAGCAGCTTATTAATAAGAGGAGATACGCAGTATCTT. It translates to CASSLLIRGDTQYL.